This T cell receptor beta chain was observed in a study of patients and donors after allogeneic stem cell transplantation. Germline lookup yields CDR1 SGHTA and CDR2 FQGTGA. The CDR3 spans 16 residues. With 6 bases clipped from V and 4 bases from J, the junction kept 10 bases outside the gene matches. This clonotype was counted a few times. Each CDR3 protein is one row after TCRdb ran MiXCR on the RT-PCR reads. The data hold a few hundred thousand distinct CDR3 sequences, with around an eighth observed a single time. This sequence was found in a human donor who was either an allogeneic HSCT recipient or a stem cell or donor lymphocyte infusion donor (not recorded which). It is not recorded whose cells these are; they may come from a transplant donor. The J gene is TRBJ2-1, the V gene TRBV7-3; TRBD2 agrees at 9 bases. What was sequenced was blood, either unsorted or a sorted T cell fraction (not recorded which). The CDR3 bases are TGTGCCAGCAGTCCAAACTCCCTAGCGGGGTACAATGAGCAGTTCTTC. Translation: CASSPNSLAGYNEQFF.